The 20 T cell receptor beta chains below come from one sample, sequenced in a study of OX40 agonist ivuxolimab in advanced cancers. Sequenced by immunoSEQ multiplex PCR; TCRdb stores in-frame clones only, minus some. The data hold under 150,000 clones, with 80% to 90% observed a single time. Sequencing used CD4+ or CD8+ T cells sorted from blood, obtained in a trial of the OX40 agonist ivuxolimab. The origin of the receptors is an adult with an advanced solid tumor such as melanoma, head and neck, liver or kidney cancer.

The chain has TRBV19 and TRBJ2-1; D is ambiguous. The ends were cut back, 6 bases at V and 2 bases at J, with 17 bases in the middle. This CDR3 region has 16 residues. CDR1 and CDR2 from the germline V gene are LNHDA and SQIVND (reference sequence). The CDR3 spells CASSRIDGVAYNEQFF. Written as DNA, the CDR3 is TGTGCCAGTAGCCGAATTGACGGAGTAGCCTACAATGAGCAGTTCTTC.

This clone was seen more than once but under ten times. CDR3: CAWSVQGVTEAFF. In DNA form, the CDR3 reads TGTGCCTGGAGTGTACAAGGGGTCACTGAAGCTTTCTTT. The genes are TRBV30 and TRBJ1-1, with TRBD1 as a possible D gene (5 bases). Germline V gene sequence: CDR1 GTSNPN, CDR2 SVGIG (reference sequence). The CDR3 has 13 residues. V lost 0 bases and J 4 bases, leaving 9 bases between the germline ends.

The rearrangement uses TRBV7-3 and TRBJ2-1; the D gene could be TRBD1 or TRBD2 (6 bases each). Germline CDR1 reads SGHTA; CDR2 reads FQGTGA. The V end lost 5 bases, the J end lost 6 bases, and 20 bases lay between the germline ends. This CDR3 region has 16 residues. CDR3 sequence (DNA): TGTGCCAGCAGCCTCCAGAGGGTGGAGGGGGGCAATGAGCAGTTCTTC. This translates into CASSLQRVEGGNEQFF. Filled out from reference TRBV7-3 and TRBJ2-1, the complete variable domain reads GAGVSQTPSNKVTEKGKYVELRCDPISGHTALYWYRQSLGQGPEFLIYFQGTGAADDSGLPNDRFFAVRPEGSVSTLKIQRTERGDSAVYLCASSLQRVEGGNEQFFGPGTRLTVL.

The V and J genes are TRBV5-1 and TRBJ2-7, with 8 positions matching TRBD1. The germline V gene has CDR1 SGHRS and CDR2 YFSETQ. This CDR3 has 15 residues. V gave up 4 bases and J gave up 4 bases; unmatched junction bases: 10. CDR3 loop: CASSLGQGSSYEQYF. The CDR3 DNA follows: TGCGCCAGCAGCCTTGGACAGGGTAGTTCTTACGAGCAGTACTTC. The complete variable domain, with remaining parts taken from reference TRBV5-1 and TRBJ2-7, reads KAGVTQTPRYLIKTRGQQVTLSCSPISGHRSVSWYQQTPGQGLQFLFEYFSETQRNKGNFPGRFSGRQFSNSRSEMNVSTLELGDSALYLCASSLGQGSSYEQYFGPGTRLTVT.

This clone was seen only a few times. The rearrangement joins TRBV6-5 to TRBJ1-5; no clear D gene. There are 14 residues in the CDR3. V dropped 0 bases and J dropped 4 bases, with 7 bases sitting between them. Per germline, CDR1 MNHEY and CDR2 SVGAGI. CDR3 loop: CASSYSRENQPQHF. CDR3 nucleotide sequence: TGTGCCAGCAGTTACTCGAGGGAAAATCAGCCCCAGCATTTT.

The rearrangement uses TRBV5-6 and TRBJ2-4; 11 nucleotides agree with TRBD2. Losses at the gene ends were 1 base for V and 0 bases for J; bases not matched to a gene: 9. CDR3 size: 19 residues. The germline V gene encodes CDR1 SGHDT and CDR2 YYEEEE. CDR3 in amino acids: CASSLSSSGGLLAKNIQYF. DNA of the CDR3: TGTGCCAGCAGCTTGAGCTCTAGCGGGGGGTTACTAGCCAAAAACATTCAGTACTTC.

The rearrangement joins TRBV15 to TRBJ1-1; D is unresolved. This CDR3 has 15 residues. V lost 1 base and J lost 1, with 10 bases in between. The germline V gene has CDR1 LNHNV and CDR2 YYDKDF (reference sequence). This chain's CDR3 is CATSRVLSGNTEAFF. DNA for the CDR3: TGTGCCACCAGCAGAGTCCTATCAGGGAACACTGAAGCTTTCTTT.

The CDR3 sequence is CASSHTGTTGGLFF. In nucleotides, the CDR3 is TGTGCCAGTAGCCACACCGGGACAACGGGCGGGCTGTTTTTT. The genes are TRBV19 and TRBJ2-2, with D maybe TRBD1 (6 bases). Germline CDR1 reads LNHDA; CDR2 reads SQIVND (reference sequence). Trimming left V 6 bases short and J 13 bases short, with 21 bases between. The CDR3 has 14 residues.

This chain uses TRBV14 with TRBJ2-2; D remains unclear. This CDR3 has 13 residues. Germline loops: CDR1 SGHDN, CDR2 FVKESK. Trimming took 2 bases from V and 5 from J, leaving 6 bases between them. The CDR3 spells CASSQLGTGELFF. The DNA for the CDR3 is TGTGCCAGCAGCCAATTAGGGACCGGGGAGCTGTTTTTT.

The CDR3: CASSPLGTGKLYEQYF. CDR3 in DNA: TGTGCCAGCAGCCCCCTCGGGACAGGGAAGCTGTACGAGCAGTACTTC. V and J are TRBV28 and TRBJ2-7, with 9 bases lining up with TRBD1. The CDR3 is made up of 16 amino acids. V trimming: 6 bases; J trimming: 4 bases; junction bases outside the gene matches: 13. CDR1 is MDHEN and CDR2 is SYDVKM in the germline V gene.

CDR3 in amino acids: CASSISGYYGYTF. CDR3 nucleotides: TGTGCCAGTAGTATCTCGGGGTACTATGGCTACACCTTC. The chain links TRBV19 to TRBJ1-2; D remains ambiguous. CDR1 is LNHDA and CDR2 is SQIVND in the germline V gene (reference sequence). V lost 3 bases to trimming and J lost 3 bases, with 8 bases between them. This CDR3 is 13 amino acids long.

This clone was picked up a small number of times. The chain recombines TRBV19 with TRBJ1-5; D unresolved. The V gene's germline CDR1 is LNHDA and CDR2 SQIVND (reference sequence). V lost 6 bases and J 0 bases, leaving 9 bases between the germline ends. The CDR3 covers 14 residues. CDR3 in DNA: TGTGCCAGTAGGCCGACGGATAGCAATCAGCCCCAGCATTTT. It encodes CASRPTDSNQPQHF.

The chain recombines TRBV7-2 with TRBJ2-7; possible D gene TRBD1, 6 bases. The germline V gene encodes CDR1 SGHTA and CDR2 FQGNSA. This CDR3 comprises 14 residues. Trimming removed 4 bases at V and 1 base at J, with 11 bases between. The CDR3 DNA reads TGTGCCAGCAGCTACCTTCAGGGGTCCTACGAGCAGTACTTC. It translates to CASSYLQGSYEQYF.

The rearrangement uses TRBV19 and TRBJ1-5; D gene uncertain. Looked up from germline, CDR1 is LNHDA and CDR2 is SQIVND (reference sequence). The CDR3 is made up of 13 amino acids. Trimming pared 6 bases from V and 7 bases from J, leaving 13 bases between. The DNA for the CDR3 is TGTGCCAGTAGCCCAGGCCCGACACAGCCCCAGCATTTT. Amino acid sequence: CASSPGPTQPQHF.

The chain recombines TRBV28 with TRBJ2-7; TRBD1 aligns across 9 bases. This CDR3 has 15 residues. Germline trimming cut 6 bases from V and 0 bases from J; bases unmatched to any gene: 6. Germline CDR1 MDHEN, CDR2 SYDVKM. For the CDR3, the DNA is TGTGCCAGCAGAGGGGGACAGGGAAGCTCCTACGAGCAGTACTTC. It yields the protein CASRGGQGSSYEQYF.

The CDR3 DNA reads as TGTGCCTCCCTGGGGCTAGCGGGGAGGTCGAATGAGCAGTTCTTC. Its protein product is CASLGLAGRSNEQFF. The genes are TRBV2 and TRBJ2-1; TRBD2 aligns across 9 bases. Looked up from germline, CDR1 is SNHLY and CDR2 is FYNNEI. There are 15 residues in the CDR3. V lost 11 bases and J lost 7; bases outside the gene matches: 15.

The CDR3 DNA is TGTGCCAGCAGCACCCTACAGGGGACCGGTGACACTGAAGCTTTCTTT. Protein: CASSTLQGTGDTEAFF. The genes are TRBV21-1 and TRBJ1-1; TRBD1 is the table's D call, not checked against the DNA. TRBV21-1 is recorded as a pseudogene. The CDR3 runs 16 residues.

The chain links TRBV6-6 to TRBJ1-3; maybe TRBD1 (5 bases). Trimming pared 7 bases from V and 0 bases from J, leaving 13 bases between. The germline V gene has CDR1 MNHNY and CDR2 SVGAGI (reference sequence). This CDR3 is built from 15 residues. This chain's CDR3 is CASIRAYPSGNTIYF. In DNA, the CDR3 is TGTGCCAGCATCAGGGCGTACCCCTCTGGAAACACCATATATTTT.

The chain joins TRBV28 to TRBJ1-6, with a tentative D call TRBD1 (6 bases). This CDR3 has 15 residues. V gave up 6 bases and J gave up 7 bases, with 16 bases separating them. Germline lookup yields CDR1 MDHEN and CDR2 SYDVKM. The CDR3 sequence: CASSFMDSQNSPLHF. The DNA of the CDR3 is TGTGCCAGCAGCTTTATGGACAGCCAGAATTCACCCCTCCACTTT.

This chain's CDR3 is CASSINRGPESYNEQFF. The DNA for the CDR3 is TGTGCCAGCAGTATTAACAGGGGGCCGGAATCATACAATGAGCAGTTCTTC. The chain links TRBV6-4 to TRBJ2-1; TRBD1 matches at 9 bases. In germline, CDR1 is MRHNA, CDR2 SNTAGT. The ends lost 5 bases at V and 4 bases at J; junction bases unmatched: 12. The CDR3 contains 17 residues.